The 19 T cell receptor beta chains listed next were all sequenced from one sample in a study of T cell responses to AZD1222 COVID-19 vaccine. Using immunoSEQ multiplex PCR, the repertoire was profiled, and TCRdb retains in-frame clones only, with some absent. This sample has roughly 65,000 clones, with approximately 82% found just once. Sequencing was performed on peripheral blood, taken 28 days after the second AZD1222 dose. These receptors all come from an adult who received the AZD1222 COVID-19 vaccine.

The chain uses TRBV5-4 and TRBJ2-1; no clear D gene. V was shortened by 0 bases and J by 6 bases, with 7 bases between the two germline ends. The CDR3 has 13 amino acids. CDR1 SGHNT and CDR2 YYREEE come from the germline V gene (reference sequence). The CDR3 loop reads CASSLALLNEQFF. The CDR3 bases are TGTGCCAGCAGCTTGGCACTACTCAATGAGCAGTTCTTC.

The chain employs TRBV6-5 and TRBJ1-1, with 9 bases matching TRBD1. Germline V CDR1 and CDR2: MNHEY, SVGAGI. V lost 6 bases, J lost 3 bases, and 8 bases stayed unmatched. The CDR3 is 15 residues long. This chain's CDR3 is CASRPPGQGHTEAFF. The CDR3 nucleotides are TGTGCCAGCAGGCCACCGGGACAGGGTCACACTGAAGCTTTCTTT.

This clone occurred once. The J gene is TRBJ1-5, the V gene TRBV6-6; unclear D gene. Trimming took off 4 bases at V and 9 bases at J, with 13 bases between the two ends. The CDR3 totals 13 residues. Germline CDR1 reads MNHNY; CDR2 reads SVGAGI (reference sequence). CDR3 nucleotide sequence: TGTGCCAGCAGTTCTACTGAGGCGCTGCCCCAGCATTTT. Its protein product is CASSSTEALPQHF.

This rearrangement joins TRBV7-9 to TRBJ1-3; D gene unclear. Trimming shortened V by 1 base and J by 0 bases, and 13 bases separated the two germline ends. This CDR3 region has 17 residues. CDR1 is SEHNR, CDR2 FQNEAQ, per germline (reference sequence). The CDR3 nucleotides are TGTGCCAGCAGCTTAGGTTCAGGACCCTCCTCTGGAAACACCATATATTTT. This translates into CASSLGSGPSSGNTIYF.

As DNA, the CDR3 is TGCGCCAGCAGCTTGGAGCTCCCGATCGGAGAGACCCAGTACTTC. Translation gives CASSLELPIGETQYF. The chain employs TRBV5-1 and TRBJ2-5, with D hard to call. Per the germline V gene, CDR1 is SGHRS and CDR2 is YFSETQ. With 0 bases removed from V and 4 bases from J, the gap between germline ends came to 13 bases. The CDR3 loop spans 15 amino acids. The full variable domain, its missing parts supplied by reference TRBV5-1 and TRBJ2-5, is KAGVTQTPRYLIKTRGQQVTLSCSPISGHRSVSWYQQTPGQGLQFLFEYFSETQRNKGNFPGRFSGRQFSNSRSEMNVSTLELGDSALYLCASSLELPIGETQYFGPGTRLLVL.

The table lists this clone with a few counts. The same CDR3 also results from other DNA sequences found in this sample. The chain's CDR3 is CASSRDSYGYTF. CDR3 bases: TGTGCCAGCAGCCGGGACAGCTATGGCTACACCTTC. This chain links TRBV6-5 with TRBJ1-2; 7 bases map to TRBD1. The J segment lost 4 bases and the V segment lost 6 bases, leaving 2 bases of the junction unmatched. The CDR3 is 12 amino acids. Per the germline V gene, CDR1 is MNHEY and CDR2 is SVGAGI.

The chain combines TRBV18 with TRBJ2-2, with 14 bases matching TRBD2. The J segment lost 7 bases and the V segment lost 3 bases, leaving 4 bases of the junction unmatched. The CDR3 consists of 16 residues. Germline V lookup: CDR1 KGHSH, CDR2 LQKENI. The CDR3 DNA reads as TGTGCCAGCTCACCCTGGACTAGCGGGAGGTTCGGGGAGCTGTTTTTT. Amino acid sequence: CASSPWTSGRFGELFF.

The chain employs TRBV5-1 and TRBJ2-1; D is perhaps TRBD1 (6 bases). V was shortened by 2 bases and J by 2 bases, with 11 bases between the two germline ends. This CDR3 has 15 amino acids. Germline assignment: CDR1 SGHRS and CDR2 YFSETQ. In nucleotides, the CDR3 is TGCGCCAGCAGCTTCGAGGGGGTCACCTACAATGAGCAGTTCTTC. Residues: CASSFEGVTYNEQFF. The full variable domain, its missing parts supplied by reference TRBV5-1 and TRBJ2-1, is KAGVTQTPRYLIKTRGQQVTLSCSPISGHRSVSWYQQTPGQGLQFLFEYFSETQRNKGNFPGRFSGRQFSNSRSEMNVSTLELGDSALYLCASSFEGVTYNEQFFGPGTRLTVL.

J is TRBJ1-1 and V is TRBV10-3; D possibly corresponds to TRBD1 (6 bases). V gave up 2 bases and J gave up 4 bases, with 8 bases separating them. The CDR3 covers 13 residues. Germline V lookup: CDR1 ENHRY, CDR2 SYGVKD. Written as DNA, the CDR3 is TGTGCCATCAGTGAGGGGGGCGGCACTGAAGCTTTCTTT. Translating it yields CAISEGGGTEAFF.

This chain connects TRBV6-1 to TRBJ1-2; D unresolved. The CDR3 totals 14 residues. The germline V gene has CDR1 MNHNS and CDR2 SASEGT. V dropped 1 base and J dropped 7 bases, with 13 bases sitting between them. CDR3 sequence reads: CASSEGHGEGGYTF. For the CDR3, the DNA is TGTGCCAGCAGTGAAGGGCACGGTGAGGGTGGCTACACCTTC.

This clone showed up just a few times. The chain employs TRBV11-2 and TRBJ2-1, with 8 bases aligning to TRBD2. CDR1 and CDR2 from the germline V gene are SGHAT and FQNNGV. V trimming: 0 bases; J trimming: 9 bases; junction bases outside the gene matches: 10. There are 16 residues in the CDR3. The CDR3 region is CASSLDFGGGFIEQFF. The CDR3 nucleotides are TGTGCCAGCAGCTTAGATTTTGGCGGGGGGTTTATTGAGCAGTTCTTC.

The chain couples TRBV6-5 to TRBJ1-1; 7 bases match TRBD1. The germline V gene has CDR1 MNHEY and CDR2 SVGAGI. There are 14 residues in the CDR3. Trimming took 7 bases from V and 5 from J; bases not matched to a gene: 10. CDR3 DNA: TGTGCCAGCAAACAGGGGAGCCGGGGAACTGAAGCTTTCTTT. Its translation: CASKQGSRGTEAFF.

The gene calls are TRBV7-9 and TRBJ1-2; 8 bases align to TRBD1. Germline V gene lookup returns CDR1 SEHNR and CDR2 FQNEAQ (reference sequence). The V segment lost 4 bases and the J segment 0 bases; nucleotides outside the gene matches: 4. The CDR3 is 15 residues long. CDR3 nucleotide sequence: TGTGCCAGCAGCTATCAGGACAGGGCTAACTATGGCTACACCTTC. It specifies CASSYQDRANYGYTF.

The rearrangement links TRBV5-8 to TRBJ2-3; possibly TRBD1 for D (6 bases). This CDR3 is built from 14 residues. Germline CDR1 is SGHTS and CDR2 is YDEGEE. Trimming took off 2 bases at V and 2 bases at J, with 9 bases between the two ends. The CDR3 DNA is TGTGCCAGCAGCTTCAGGGGCCCCACAGATACGCAGTATTTT. Its protein product is CASSFRGPTDTQYF.

V is TRBV5-6 and J is TRBJ2-7, with D possibly TRBD2 on 6 matching bases. The CDR3 runs 14 residues. In germline, CDR1 is SGHDT, CDR2 YYEEEE. Trimming cost V 2 bases and J 1 base, with 10 bases left between them. CDR3 sequence: CASSLPGSSYEQYF. CDR3 sequence (DNA): TGTGCCAGCAGCTTACCCGGGAGTTCCTACGAGCAGTACTTC.

This chain uses TRBV12-3 or TRBV12-4 with TRBJ1-1; D not certain. The CDR3 extends over 12 amino acids. With 2 bases removed from V and 0 bases from J, the gap between germline ends came to 1 base. This CDR3 reads CASSLLNTEAFF. In DNA form, the CDR3 reads TGTGCCAGCAGTTTACTGAACACTGAAGCTTTCTTT.

The chain joins TRBV11-2 to TRBJ2-7; D is uncertain. Germline CDR1 is SGHAT and CDR2 is FQNNGV. V was pared by 0 bases and J by 4 bases, with 4 bases between. The CDR3 is 12 amino acids. CDR3 protein: CASSLEGYEQYF. DNA for the CDR3: TGTGCCAGCAGCTTAGAAGGGTACGAGCAGTACTTC.

V usage is TRBV7-2 and J usage is TRBJ2-3; maybe TRBD1 (7 bases). Germline CDR1 SGHTA, CDR2 FQGNSA. The V end lost 5 bases, the J end lost 10 bases, and 22 bases lay between the germline ends. The CDR3 has 15 residues. Written as DNA, the CDR3 is TGTGCCAGCAGCCCAGGGGGAGGCCTGACAACAGCGCAGTATTTT. Translation: CASSPGGGLTTAQYF.

This clone was counted a few times. The V call is TRBV5-6, the J call TRBJ1-2; D might be TRBD1 (5 bases). Trimming took 3 bases from V and 8 from J, leaving 20 bases between them. Germline V gene sequence: CDR1 SGHDT, CDR2 YYEEEE. The CDR3 is 15 residues long. CDR3 amino acids: CASSYSIGTLGGYTF. The CDR3 DNA follows: TGTGCCAGCAGCTACTCCATAGGGACGCTCGGGGGCTACACCTTC.